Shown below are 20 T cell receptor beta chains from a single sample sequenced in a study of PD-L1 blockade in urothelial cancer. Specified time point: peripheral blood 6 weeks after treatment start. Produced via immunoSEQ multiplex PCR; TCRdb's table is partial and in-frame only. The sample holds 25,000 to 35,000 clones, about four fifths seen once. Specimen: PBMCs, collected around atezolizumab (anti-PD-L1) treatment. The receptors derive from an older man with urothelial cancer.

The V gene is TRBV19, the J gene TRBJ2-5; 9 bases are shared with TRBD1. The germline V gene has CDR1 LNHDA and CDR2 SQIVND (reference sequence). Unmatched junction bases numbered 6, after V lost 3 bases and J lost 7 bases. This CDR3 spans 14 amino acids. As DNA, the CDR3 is TGTGCCAGTAGTATGGGACAGGGCCCGGGGACCCAGTACTTC. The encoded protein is CASSMGQGPGTQYF.

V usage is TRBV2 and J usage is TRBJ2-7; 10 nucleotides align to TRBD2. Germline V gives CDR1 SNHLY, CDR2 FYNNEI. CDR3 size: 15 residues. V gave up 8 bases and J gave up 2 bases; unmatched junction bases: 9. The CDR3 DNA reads TGTGCCAGCTTACCCCAGCGGGGGGGCCCCTACGAGCAGTACTTC. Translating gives CASLPQRGGPYEQYF.

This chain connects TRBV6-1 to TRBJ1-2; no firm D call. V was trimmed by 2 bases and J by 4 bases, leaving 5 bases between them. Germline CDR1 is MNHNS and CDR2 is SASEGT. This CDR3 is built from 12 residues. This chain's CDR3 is CASSENIYGYTF. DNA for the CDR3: TGTGCCAGCAGTGAAAATATCTATGGCTACACCTTC.

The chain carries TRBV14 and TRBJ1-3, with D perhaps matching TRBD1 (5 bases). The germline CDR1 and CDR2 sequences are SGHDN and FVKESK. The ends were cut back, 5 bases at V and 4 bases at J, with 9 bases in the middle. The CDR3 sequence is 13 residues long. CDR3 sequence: CASSARAGNTIYF. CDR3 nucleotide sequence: TGTGCCAGCAGCGCCAGGGCCGGAAACACCATATATTTT. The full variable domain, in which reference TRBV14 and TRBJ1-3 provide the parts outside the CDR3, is EAGVTQFPSHSVIEKGQTVTLRCDPISGHDNLYWYRRVMGKEIKFLLHFVKESKQDESGMPNNRFLAERTGGTYSTLKVQPAELEDSGVYFCASSARAGNTIYFGEGSWLTVV.

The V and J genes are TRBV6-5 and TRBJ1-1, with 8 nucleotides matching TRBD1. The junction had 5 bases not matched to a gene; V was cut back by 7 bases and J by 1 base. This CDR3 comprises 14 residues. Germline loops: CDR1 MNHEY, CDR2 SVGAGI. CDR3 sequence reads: CASNRQGPNTEAFF. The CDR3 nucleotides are TGTGCCAGCAATCGACAGGGGCCGAACACTGAAGCTTTCTTT.

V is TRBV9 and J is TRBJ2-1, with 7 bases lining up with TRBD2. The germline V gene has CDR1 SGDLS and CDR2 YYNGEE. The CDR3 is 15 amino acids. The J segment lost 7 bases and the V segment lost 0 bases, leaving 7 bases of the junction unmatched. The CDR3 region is CASSVDLAEWNEQFF. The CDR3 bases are TGTGCCAGCAGCGTAGACCTAGCGGAGTGGAATGAGCAGTTCTTC.

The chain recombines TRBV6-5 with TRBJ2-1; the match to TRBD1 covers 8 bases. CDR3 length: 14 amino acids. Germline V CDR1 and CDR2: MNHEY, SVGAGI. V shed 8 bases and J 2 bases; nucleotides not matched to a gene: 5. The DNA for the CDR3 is TGTGCCAGCCAGGGGGCTGGAGCCTACAATGAGCAGTTCTTC. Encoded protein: CASQGAGAYNEQFF.

CDR3 in DNA: TGTGCCAGCTCGGATCAGCCCCAGCATTTT. Protein product: CASSDQPQHF. The rearrangement uses TRBV21-1 and TRBJ1-5. TRBV21-1 is a recognized pseudogene. The CDR3 spans 10 residues.

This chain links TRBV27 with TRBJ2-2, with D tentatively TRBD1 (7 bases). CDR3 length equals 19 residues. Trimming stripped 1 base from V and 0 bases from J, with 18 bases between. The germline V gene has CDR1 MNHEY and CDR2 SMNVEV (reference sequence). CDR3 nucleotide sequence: TGTGCCAGCAGTTTATTCCTGCTTCAGGGGGGCCCGAACACCGGGGAGCTGTTTTTT. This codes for CASSLFLLQGGPNTGELFF.

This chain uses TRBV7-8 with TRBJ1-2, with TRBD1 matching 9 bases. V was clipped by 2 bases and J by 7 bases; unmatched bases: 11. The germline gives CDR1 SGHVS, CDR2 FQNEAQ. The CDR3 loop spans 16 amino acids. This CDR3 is CASSLIVSGTGSGYTF. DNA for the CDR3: TGTGCCAGCAGCTTAATTGTCTCCGGGACAGGGAGTGGCTACACCTTC.

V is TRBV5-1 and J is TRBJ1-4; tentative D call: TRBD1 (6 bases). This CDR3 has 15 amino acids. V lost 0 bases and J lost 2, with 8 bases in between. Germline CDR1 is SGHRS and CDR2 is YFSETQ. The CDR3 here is CASSLVQGTNEKLFF. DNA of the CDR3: TGCGCCAGCAGCTTGGTTCAGGGGACTAATGAAAAACTGTTTTTT.

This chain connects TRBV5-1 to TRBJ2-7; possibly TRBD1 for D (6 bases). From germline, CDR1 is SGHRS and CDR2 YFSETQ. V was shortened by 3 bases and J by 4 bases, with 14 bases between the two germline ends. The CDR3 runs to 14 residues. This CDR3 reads CASSSGDPAYEQYF. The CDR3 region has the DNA TGCGCCAGCAGCTCAGGGGACCCCGCTTACGAGCAGTACTTC. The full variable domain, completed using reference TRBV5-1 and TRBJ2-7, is KAGVTQTPRYLIKTRGQQVTLSCSPISGHRSVSWYQQTPGQGLQFLFEYFSETQRNKGNFPGRFSGRQFSNSRSEMNVSTLELGDSALYLCASSSGDPAYEQYFGPGTRLTVT.

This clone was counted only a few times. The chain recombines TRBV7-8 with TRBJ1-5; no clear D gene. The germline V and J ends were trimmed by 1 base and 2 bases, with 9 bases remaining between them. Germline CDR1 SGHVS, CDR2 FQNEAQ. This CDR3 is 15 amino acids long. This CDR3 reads CASSLEGGGNQPQHF. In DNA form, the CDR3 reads TGTGCCAGCAGCTTAGAAGGAGGAGGCAATCAGCCCCAGCATTTT.

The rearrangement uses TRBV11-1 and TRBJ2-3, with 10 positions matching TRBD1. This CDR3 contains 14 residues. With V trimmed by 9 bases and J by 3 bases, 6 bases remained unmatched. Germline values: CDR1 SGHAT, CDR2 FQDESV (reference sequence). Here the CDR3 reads CASSDRGLTDTQYF. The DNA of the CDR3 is TGTGCCAGTAGCGACAGGGGGCTAACAGATACGCAGTATTTT.

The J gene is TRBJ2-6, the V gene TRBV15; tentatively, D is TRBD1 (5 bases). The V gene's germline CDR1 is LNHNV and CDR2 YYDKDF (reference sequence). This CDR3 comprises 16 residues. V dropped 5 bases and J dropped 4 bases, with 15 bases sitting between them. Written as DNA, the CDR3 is TGTGCCACCAGCGAGAATCAGGGCAGGGGGGCCAACGTCCTGACTTTC. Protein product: CATSENQGRGANVLTF.

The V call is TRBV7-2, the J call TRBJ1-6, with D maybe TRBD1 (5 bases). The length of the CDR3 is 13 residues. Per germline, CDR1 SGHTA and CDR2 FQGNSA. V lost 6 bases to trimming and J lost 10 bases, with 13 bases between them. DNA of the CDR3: TGTGCCAGCAGATTAAATACAGGATCACCCCTCCACTTT. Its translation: CASRLNTGSPLHF.

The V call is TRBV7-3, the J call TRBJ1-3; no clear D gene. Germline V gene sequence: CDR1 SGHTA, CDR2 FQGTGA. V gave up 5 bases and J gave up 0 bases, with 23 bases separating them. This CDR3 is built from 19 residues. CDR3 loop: CASSPNSLNSTRSGNTIYF. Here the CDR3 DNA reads TGTGCCAGCAGCCCAAACAGTTTAAATTCTACCCGCTCTGGAAACACCATATATTTT.

The CDR3 nucleotides are TGTGCCAGCAGTGAAGAGGCTAGCGGACAGGGGATAACTTACGAGCAGTACTTC. Protein: CASSEEASGQGITYEQYF. The genes are TRBV2 and TRBJ2-7, with TRBD1 matching over 9 bases. The germline gives CDR1 SNHLY, CDR2 FYNNEI. CDR3 length: 18 residues. The junction had 14 bases not matched to a gene; V was cut back by 1 base and J by 4 bases.

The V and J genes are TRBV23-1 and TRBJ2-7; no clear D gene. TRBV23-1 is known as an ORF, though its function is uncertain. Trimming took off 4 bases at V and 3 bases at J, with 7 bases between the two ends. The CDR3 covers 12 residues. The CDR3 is CASSLLFYEQYF. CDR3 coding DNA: TGCGCCAGCAGTCTACTATTCTACGAGCAGTACTTC.

CDR3 DNA sequence: TGTGCCAGCACCCCCCTGGACAGGGCACCCTACGAGCAGTACTTC. This translates into CASTPLDRAPYEQYF. V is TRBV27 and J is TRBJ2-7; TRBD1 aligns across 8 bases. Germline CDR1 reads MNHEY; CDR2 reads SMNVEV (reference sequence). V shed 7 bases, J shed 2 bases, and the junction held 10 bases outside the gene matches. The length of the CDR3 is 15 residues.